Detailed here is one T cell receptor beta chain. The CDR3 spans 15 residues. Germline CDR1 MGHRA, CDR2 YSYEKL. V lost 1 base to trimming and J lost 0 bases, with 4 bases between them. The data derive from a study of blood T cell repertoires in COVID-19. Enrolment of Seattle patients took place during active infection, and they were followed longitudinally. Profiling relied on immunoSEQ multiplex PCR, and the TCRdb table lists in-frame clones only, not all of them. The data hold 210,000 or so clones, with approximately 85% observed a single time. The V gene is TRBV4-1, the J gene TRBJ1-6, with D hard to call. Sequencing was performed on peripheral blood. This clonotype originated in a man aged 45-65 years with COVID-19, enrolled during active disease. CDR3 sequence (DNA): TGCGCCAGCAGCCAAGGGAGCTCCTATAATTCACCCCTCCACTTT. It codes for CASSQGSSYNSPLHF.